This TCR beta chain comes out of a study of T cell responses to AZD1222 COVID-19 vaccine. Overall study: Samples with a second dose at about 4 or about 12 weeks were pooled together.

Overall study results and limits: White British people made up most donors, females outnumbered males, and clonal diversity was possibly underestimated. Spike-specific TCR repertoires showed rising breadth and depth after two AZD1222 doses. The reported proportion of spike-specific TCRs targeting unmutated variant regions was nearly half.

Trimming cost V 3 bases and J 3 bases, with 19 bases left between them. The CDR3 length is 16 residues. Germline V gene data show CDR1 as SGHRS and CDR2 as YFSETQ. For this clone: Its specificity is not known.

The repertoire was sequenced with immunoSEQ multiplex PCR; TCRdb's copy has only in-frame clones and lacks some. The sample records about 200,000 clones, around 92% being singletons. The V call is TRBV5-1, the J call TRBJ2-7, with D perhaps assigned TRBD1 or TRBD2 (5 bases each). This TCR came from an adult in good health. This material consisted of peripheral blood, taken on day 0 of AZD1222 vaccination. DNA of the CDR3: TGCGCCAGCAGCTCGTGGGGCATGGCGGGTTTCTACGAGCAGTACTTC. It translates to CASSSWGMAGFYEQYF.